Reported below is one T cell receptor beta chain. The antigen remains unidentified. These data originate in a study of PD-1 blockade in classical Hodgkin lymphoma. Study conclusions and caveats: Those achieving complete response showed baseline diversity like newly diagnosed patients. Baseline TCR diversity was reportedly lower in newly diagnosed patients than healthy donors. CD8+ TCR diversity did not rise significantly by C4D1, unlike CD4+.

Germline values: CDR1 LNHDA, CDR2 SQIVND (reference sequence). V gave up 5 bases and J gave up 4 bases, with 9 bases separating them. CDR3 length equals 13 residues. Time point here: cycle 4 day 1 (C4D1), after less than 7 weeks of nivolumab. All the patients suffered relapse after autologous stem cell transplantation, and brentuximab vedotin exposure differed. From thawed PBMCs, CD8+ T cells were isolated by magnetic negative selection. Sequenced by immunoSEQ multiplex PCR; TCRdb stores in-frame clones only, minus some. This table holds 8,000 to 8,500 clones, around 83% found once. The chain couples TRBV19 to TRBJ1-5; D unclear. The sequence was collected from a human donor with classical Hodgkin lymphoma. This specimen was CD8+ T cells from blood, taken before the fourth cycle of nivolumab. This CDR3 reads CASSLSGNQPQHF. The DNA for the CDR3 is TGTGCCAGTAGTCTGTCAGGTAATCAGCCCCAGCATTTT.